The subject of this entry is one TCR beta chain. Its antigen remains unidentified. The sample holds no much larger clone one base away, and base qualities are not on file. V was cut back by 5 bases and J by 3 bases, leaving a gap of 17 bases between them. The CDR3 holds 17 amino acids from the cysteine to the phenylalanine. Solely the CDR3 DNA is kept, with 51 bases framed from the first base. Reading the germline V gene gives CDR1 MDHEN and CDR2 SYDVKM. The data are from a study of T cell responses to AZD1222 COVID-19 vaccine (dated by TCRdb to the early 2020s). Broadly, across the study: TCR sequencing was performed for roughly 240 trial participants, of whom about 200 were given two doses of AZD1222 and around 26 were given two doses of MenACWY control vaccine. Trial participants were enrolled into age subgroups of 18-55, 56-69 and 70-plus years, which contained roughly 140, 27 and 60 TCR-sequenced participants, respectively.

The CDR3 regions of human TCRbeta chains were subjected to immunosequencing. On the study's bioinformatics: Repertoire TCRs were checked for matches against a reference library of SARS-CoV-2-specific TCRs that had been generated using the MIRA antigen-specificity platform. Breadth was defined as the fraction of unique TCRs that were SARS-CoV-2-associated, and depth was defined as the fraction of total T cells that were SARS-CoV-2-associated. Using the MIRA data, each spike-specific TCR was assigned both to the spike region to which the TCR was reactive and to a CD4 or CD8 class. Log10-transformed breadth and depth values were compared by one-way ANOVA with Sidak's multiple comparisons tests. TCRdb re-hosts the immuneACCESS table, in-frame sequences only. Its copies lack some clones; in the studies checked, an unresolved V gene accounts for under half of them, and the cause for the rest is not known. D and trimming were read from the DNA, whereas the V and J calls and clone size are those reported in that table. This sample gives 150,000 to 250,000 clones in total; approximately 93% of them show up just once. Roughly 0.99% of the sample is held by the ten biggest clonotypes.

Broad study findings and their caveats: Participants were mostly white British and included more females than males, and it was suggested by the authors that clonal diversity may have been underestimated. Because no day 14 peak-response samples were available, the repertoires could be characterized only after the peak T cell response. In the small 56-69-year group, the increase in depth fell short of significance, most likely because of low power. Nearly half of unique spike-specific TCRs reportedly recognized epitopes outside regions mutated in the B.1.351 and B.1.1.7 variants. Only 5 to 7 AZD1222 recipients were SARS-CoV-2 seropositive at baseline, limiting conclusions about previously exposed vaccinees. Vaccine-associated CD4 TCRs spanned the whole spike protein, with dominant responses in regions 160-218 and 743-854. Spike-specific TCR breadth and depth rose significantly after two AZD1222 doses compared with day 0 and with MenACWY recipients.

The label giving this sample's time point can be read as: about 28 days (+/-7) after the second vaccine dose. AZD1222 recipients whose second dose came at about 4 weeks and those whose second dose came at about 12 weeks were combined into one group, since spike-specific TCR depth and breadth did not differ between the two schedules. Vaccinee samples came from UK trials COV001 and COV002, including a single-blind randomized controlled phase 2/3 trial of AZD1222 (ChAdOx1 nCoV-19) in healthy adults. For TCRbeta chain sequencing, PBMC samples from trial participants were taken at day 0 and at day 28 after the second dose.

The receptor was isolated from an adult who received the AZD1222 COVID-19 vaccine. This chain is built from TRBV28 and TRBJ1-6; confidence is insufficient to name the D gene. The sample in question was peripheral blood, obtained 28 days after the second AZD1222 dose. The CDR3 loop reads CASSRATPLRYNSPLHF. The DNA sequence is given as TGTGCCAGCAGTAGGGCAACTCCTCTACGCTATAATTCACCCCTCCACTTT.